Sequencing of this T cell receptor (beta chain) was carried out in a study of glioma-infiltrating T cells. CDR3 size: 15 residues. From germline, CDR1 is SQVTM and CDR2 ANQGSEA. V was clipped by 7 bases and J by 6 bases; unmatched bases: 16. Using RNA template, CDR3s of TCR alpha and beta were amplified with iRepertoire arm-PCR. One-step reverse transcription and amplification started from around 100-400 ng of tissue mRNA or PBMC total RNA. Each CDR3 protein gets one entry after TCRdb re-called the multiplex PCR reads with MiXCR. The table has roughly 120,000 distinct CDR3 sequences, 20% to 25% seen once; the top ten hold about 30%. Ten or more counts support this clonotype. Its antigen is unknown. Points from the study as a whole: Above-expected tissue-blood divergence occurred in all gliomas, most in low-grade ones.

The J gene is TRBJ2-7, the V gene TRBV29-1, with 9 bases aligning to TRBD1. This TCR derives from a human donor with low-grade glioma or glioblastoma, undergoing nonglioma brain surgery, or in good health (not recorded which). Sample: glioma tissue, nonneoplastic brain tissue, or PBMCs (not recorded which). The CDR3, as DNA: TGCAGCGCCTCCCCGAAGACAGGGGGTTCCAGCGAGCAGTACTTC. It is translated as CSASPKTGGSSEQYF.